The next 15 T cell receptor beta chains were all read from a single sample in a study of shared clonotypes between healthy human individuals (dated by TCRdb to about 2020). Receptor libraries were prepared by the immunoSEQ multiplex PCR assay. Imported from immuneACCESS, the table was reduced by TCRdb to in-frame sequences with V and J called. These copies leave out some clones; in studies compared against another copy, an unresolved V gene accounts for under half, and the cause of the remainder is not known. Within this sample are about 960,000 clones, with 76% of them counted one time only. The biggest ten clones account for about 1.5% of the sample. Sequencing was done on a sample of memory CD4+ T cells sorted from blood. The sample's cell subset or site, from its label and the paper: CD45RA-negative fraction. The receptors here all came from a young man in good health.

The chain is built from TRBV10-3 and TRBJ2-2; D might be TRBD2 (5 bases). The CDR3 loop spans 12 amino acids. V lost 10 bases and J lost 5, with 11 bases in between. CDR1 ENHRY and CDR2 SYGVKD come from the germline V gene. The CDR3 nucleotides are TGTGCCACCGGACCGGGGACCGGGGAGCTGTTTTTT. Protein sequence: CATGPGTGELFF.

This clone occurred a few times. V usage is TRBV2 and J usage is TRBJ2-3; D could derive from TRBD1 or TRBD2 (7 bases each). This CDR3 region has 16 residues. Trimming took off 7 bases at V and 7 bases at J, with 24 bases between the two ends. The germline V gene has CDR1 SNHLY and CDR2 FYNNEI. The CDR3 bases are TGTGCCAGCACCCAACCAGGGGGGGGGCGCCTGAATACGCAGTATTTT. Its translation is CASTQPGGGRLNTQYF.

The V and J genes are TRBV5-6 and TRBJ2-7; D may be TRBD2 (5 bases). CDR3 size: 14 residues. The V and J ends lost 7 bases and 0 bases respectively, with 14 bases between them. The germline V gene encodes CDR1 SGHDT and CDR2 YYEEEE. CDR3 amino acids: CASLLSGSSYEQYF. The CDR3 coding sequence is TGTGCCAGCCTCTTGTCGGGGAGCTCCTACGAGCAGTACTTC. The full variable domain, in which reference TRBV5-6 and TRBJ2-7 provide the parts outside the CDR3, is DAGVTQSPTHLIKTRGQQVTLRCSPKSGHDTVSWYQQALGQGPQFIFQYYEEEERQRGNFPDRFSGHQFPNYSSELNVNALLLGDSALYLCASLLSGSSYEQYFGPGTRLTVT.

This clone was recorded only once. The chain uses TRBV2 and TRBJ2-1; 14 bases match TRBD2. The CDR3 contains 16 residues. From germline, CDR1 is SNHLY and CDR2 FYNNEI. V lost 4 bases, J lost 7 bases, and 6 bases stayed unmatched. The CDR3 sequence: CASSGLAGGQRNEQFF. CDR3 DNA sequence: TGTGCCAGCAGTGGACTAGCGGGGGGGCAGAGAAATGAGCAGTTCTTC.

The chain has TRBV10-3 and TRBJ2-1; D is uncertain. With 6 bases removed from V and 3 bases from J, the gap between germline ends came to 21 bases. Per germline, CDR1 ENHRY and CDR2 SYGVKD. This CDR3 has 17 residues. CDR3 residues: CAIRAVGSGSSYNEQFF. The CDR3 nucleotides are TGTGCCATCAGGGCGGTGGGGTCCGGGTCCAGCTACAATGAGCAGTTCTTC.

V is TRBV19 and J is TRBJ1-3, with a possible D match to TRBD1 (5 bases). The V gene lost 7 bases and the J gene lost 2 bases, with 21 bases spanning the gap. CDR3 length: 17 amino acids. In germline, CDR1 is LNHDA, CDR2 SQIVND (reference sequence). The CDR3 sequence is CASNPTVGAFAGNTIYF. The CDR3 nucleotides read TGTGCCAGTAACCCCACAGTAGGGGCGTTTGCTGGAAACACCATATATTTT.

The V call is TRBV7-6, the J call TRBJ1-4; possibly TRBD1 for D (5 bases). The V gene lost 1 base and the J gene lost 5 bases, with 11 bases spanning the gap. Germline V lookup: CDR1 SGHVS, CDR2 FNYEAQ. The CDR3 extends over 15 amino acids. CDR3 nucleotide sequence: TGTGCCAGCAGCTTAGAAGGGGCCCGAAATGAAAAACTGTTTTTT. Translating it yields CASSLEGARNEKLFF.

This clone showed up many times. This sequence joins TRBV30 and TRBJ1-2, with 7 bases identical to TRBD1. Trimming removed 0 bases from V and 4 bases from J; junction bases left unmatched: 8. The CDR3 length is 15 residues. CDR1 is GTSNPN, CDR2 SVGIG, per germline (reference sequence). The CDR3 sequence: CAWSVGGGESYGYTF. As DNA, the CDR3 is TGTGCCTGGAGTGTAGGAGGGGGCGAATCCTATGGCTACACCTTC.

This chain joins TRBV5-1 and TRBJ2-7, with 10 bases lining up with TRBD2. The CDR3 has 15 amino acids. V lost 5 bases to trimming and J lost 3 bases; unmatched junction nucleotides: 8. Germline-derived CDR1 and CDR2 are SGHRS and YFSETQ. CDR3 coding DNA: TGCGCCAGCAGACCCAGAGGACTAGCGGACTACGAGCAGTACTTC. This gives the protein CASRPRGLADYEQYF.

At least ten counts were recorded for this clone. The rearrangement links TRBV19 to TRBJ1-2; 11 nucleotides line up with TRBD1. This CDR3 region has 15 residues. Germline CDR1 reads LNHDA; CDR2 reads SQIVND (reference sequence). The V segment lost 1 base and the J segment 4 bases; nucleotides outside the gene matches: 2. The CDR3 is CASSIAGTGGYGYTF. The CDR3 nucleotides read TGTGCCAGTAGTATAGCAGGGACAGGGGGCTATGGCTACACCTTC.

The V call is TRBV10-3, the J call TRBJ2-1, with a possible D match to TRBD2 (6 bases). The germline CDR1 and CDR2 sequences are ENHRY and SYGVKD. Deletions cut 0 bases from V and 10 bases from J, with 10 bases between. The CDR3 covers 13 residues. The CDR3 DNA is TGTGCCATCAGTGAGTCTCTAGCGCCGGAGCAGTTCTTC. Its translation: CAISESLAPEQFF.

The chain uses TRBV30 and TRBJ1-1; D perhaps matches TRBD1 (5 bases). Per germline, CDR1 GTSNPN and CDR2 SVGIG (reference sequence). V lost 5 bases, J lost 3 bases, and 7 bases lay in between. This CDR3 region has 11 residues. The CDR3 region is CAWGGDTEAFF. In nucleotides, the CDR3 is TGTGCCTGGGGAGGGGACACTGAAGCTTTCTTT.

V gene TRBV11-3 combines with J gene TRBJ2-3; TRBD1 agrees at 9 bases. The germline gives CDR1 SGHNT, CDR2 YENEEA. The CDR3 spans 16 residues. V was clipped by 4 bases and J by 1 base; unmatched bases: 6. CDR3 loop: CASSSGTGIGTDTQYF. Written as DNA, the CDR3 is TGTGCCAGCAGCTCCGGGACAGGGATAGGCACAGATACGCAGTATTTT.

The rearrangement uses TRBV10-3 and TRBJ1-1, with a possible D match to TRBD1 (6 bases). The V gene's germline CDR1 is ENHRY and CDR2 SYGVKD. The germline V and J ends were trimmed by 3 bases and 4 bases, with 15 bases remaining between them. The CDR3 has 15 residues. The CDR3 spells CAISDLNRVSTEAFF. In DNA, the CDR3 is TGTGCCATCAGTGATTTGAACAGGGTTTCCACTGAAGCTTTCTTT.

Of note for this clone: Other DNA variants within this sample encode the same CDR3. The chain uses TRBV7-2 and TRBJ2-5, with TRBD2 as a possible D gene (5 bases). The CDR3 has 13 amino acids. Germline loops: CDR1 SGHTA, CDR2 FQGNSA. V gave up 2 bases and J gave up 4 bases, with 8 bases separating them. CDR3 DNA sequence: TGTGCCAGCAGCTTACTTGCGGGAGAGACCCAGTACTTC. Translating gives CASSLLAGETQYF.